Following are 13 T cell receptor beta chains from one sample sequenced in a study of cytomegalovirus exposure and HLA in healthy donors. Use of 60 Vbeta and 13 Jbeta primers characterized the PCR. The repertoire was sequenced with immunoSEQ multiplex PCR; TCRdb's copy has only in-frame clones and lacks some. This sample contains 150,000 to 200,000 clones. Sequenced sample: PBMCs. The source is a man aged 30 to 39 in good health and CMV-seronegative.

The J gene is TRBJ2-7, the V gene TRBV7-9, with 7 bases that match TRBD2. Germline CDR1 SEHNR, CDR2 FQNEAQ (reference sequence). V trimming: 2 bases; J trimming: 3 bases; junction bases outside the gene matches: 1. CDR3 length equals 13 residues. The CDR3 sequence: CASSLSGGYEQYF. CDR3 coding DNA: TGTGCCAGCAGCTTATCGGGGGGCTACGAGCAGTACTTC.

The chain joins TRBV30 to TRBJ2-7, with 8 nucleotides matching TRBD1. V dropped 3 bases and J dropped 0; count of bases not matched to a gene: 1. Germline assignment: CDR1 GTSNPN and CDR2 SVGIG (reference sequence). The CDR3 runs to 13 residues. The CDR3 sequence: CAWRGTGSYEQYF. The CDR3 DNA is TGTGCCTGGAGAGGGACAGGCTCCTACGAGCAGTACTTC.

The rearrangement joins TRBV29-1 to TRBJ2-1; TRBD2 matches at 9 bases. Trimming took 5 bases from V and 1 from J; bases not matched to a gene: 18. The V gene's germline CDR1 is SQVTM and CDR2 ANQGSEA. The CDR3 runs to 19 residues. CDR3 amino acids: CSVLHSNKTSGRSYNEQFF. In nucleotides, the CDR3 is TGCAGCGTTCTACACTCAAATAAGACTAGCGGACGTTCCTACAATGAGCAGTTCTTC.

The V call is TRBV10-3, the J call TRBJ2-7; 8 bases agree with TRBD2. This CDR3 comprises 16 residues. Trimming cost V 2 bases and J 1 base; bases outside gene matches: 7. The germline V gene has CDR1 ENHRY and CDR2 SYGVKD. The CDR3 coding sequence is TGTGCCATCAGTGAGGGAGTAGCGGGGAGTTCCTACGAGCAGTACTTC. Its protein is CAISEGVAGSSYEQYF.

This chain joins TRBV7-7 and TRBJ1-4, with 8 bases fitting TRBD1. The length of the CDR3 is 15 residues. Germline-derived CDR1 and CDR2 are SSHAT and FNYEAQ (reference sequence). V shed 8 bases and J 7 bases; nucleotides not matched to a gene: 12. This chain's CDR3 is CASARGGQGGEKLFF. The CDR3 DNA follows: TGTGCCAGCGCGCGAGGAGGACAGGGAGGTGAAAAACTGTTTTTT.

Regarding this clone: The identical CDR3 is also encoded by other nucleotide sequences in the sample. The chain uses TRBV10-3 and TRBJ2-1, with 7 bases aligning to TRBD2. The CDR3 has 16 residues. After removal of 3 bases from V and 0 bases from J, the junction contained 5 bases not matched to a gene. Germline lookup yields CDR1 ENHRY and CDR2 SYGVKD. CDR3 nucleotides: TGTGCCATCAGTGACGGTCGCGGGAGCTCCTACAATGAGCAGTTCTTC. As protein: CAISDGRGSSYNEQFF.

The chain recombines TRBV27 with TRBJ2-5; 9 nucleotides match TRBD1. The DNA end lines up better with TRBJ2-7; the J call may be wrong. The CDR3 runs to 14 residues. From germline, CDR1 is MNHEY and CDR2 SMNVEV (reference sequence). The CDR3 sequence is CASSMTGGLYEQYF. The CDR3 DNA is TGTGCCAGCAGTATGACAGGGGGTTTATACGAGCAGTACTTC.

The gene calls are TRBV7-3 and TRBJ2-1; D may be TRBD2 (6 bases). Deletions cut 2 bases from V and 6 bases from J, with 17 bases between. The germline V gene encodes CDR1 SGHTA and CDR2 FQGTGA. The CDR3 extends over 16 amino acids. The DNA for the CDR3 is TGTGCCAGCAGCTTAGGACTCCCTTGGAGGGGCAATGAGCAGTTCTTC. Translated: CASSLGLPWRGNEQFF.

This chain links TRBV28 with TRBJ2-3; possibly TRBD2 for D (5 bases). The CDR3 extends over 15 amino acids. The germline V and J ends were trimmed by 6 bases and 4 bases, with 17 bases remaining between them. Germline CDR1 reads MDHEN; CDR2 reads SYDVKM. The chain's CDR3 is CASSLPGNSADTQYF. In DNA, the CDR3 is TGTGCCAGCAGCCTCCCCGGGAATAGCGCAGATACGCAGTATTTT.

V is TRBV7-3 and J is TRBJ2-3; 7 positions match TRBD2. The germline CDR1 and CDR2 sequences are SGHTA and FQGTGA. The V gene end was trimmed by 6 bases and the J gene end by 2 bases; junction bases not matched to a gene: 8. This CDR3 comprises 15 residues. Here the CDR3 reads CASSITSAPTDTQYF. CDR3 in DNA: TGTGCCAGCAGTATAACTAGCGCACCCACAGATACGCAGTATTTT.

CDR3 residues: CASSPGQGNVLREKLFF. Here the CDR3 DNA reads TGTGCCAGCAGCCCCGGACAGGGAAACGTTTTGAGGGAAAAACTGTTTTTT. The chain links TRBV5-4 to TRBJ1-4, with 8 bases that match TRBD1. CDR1 SGHNT and CDR2 YYREEE come from the germline V gene (reference sequence). The CDR3 contains 17 residues. After removal of 4 bases from V and 8 bases from J, the junction contained 16 bases not matched to a gene.

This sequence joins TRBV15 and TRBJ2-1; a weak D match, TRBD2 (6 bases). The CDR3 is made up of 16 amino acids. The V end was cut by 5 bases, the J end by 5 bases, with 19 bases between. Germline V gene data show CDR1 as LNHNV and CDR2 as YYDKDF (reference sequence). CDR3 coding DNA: TGTGCCACCAGCGCCTCCGGGACTTCGAGTGACAATGAGCAGTTCTTC. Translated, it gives CATSASGTSSDNEQFF.

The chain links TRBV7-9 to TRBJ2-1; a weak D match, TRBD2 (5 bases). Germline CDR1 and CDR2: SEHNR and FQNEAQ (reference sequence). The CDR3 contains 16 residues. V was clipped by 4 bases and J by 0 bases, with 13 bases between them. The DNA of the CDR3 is TGTGCCAGCAGCTCTGAGGGCTCCGGCTCCTACAATGAGCAGTTCTTC. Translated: CASSSEGSGSYNEQFF.